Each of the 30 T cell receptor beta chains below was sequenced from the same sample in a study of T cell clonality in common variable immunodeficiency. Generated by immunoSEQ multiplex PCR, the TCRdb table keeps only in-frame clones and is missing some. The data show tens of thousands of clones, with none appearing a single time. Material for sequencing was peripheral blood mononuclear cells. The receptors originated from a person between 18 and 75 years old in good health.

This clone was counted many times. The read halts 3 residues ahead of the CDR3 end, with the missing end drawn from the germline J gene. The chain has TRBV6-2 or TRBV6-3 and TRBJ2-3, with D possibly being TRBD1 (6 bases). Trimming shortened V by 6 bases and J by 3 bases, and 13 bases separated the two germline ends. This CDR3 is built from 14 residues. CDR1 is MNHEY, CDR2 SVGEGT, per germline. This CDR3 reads CASRGTFKTDTQYF. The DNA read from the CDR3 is TGTGCCAGCAGGGGGACATTTAAAACAGATACG.

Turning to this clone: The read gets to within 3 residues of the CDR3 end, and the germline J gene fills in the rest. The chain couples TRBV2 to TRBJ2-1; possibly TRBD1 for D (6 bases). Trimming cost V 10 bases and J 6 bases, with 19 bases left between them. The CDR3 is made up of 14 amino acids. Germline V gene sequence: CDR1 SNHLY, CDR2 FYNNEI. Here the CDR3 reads CATRTERLSNEQFF. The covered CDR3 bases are TGTGCCACCCGGACAGAACGATTATCCAATGAG.

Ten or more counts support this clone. Incomplete CDR3 DNA: TGCGCCAGCAGCTTGGATACGGGGGATGAAAAA. This codes for CASSLDTGDEK. The entire CDR3 protein reads CASSLDTGDEKLFF. The chain employs TRBV5-1 and TRBJ1-4, with D maybe TRBD1 (5 bases). Read sequence stops 3 residues before the CDR3 end, and the germline J gene provides the missing end. V lost 0 bases and J 6 bases, leaving 9 bases between the germline ends. Germline V gene sequence: CDR1 SGHRS, CDR2 YFSETQ. The length of the CDR3 is 14 residues.

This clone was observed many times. CDR3 region: CSARQGAQGTEAFF. The DNA read from the CDR3 is TGCAGTGCTAGACAGGGGGCGCAGGGCACTGAA. The chain is built from TRBV20-1 and TRBJ1-1; 8 bases map to TRBD1. The CDR3 goes on 3 residues after the read ends, and that part is filled in from the germline J gene. CDR1 DFQATT and CDR2 SNEGSKA come from the germline V gene (reference sequence). This CDR3 has 14 amino acids. Unmatched junction bases numbered 6, after V lost 2 bases and J lost 4 bases.

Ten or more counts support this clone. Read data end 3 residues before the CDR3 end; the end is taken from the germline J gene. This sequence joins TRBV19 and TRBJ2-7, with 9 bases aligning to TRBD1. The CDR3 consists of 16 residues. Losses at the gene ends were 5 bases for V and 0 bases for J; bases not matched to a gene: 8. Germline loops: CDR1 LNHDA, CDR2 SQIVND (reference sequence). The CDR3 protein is CASSPTGGLSSYEQYF. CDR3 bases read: TGTGCCAGTAGTCCGACAGGGGGGCTTAGCTCCTACGAG. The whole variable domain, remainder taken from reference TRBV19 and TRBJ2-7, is DGGITQSPKYLFRKEGQNVTLSCEQNLNHDAMYWYRQDPGQGLRLIYYSQIVNDFQKGDIAEGYSVSREKKESFPLTVTSAQKNPTAFYLCASSPTGGLSSYEQYFGPGTRLTVT.

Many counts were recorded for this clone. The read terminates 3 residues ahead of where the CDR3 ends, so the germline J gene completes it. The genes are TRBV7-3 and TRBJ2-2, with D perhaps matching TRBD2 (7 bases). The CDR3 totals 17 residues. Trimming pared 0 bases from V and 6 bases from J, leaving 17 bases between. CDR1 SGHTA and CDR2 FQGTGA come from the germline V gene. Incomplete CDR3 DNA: TGTGCCAGCAGCTTAACCAGGAGGGGGGGCCACGCCGGGGAG. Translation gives CASSLTRRGGHAGE. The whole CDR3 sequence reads CASSLTRRGGHAGELFF.

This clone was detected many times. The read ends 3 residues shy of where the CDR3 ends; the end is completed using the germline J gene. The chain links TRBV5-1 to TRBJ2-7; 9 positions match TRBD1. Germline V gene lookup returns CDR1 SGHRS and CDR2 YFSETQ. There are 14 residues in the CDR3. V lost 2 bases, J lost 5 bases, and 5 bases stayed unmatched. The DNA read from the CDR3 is TGCGCCAGCAGCTTTGGGGACAGGGTAGACGAG. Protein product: CASSFGDRVDE. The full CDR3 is CASSFGDRVDEQYF. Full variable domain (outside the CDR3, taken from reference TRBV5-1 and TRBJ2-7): KAGVTQTPRYLIKTRGQQVTLSCSPISGHRSVSWYQQTPGQGLQFLFEYFSETQRNKGNFPGRFSGRQFSNSRSEMNVSTLELGDSALYLCASSFGDRVDEQYFGPGTRLTVT.

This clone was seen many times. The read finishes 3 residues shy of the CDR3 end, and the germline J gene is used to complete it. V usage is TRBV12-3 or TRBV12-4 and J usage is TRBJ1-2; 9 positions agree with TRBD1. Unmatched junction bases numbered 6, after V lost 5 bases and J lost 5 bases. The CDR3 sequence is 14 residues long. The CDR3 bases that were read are TGTGCCAGCAGTAAGGGGGGGACAGGGTATGGC. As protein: CASSKGGTGYG. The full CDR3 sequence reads CASSKGGTGYGYTF.

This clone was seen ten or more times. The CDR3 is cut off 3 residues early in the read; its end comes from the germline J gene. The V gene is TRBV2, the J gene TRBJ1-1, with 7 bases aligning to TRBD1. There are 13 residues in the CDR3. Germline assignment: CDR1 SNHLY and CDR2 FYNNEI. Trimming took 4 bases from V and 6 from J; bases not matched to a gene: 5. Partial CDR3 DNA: TGTGCCAGCAGTGGACAGGGTTTGGCTGAA. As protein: CASSGQGLAE. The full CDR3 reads CASSGQGLAEAFF.

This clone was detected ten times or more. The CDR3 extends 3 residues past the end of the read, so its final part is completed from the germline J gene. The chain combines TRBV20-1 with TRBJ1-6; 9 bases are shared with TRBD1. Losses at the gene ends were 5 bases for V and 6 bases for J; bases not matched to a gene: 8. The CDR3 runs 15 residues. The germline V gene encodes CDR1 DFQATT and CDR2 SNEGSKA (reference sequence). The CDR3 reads CSAQPGQGGNSPLHF. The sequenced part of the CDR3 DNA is TGCAGTGCTCAGCCGGGACAGGGCGGTAATTCACCC.

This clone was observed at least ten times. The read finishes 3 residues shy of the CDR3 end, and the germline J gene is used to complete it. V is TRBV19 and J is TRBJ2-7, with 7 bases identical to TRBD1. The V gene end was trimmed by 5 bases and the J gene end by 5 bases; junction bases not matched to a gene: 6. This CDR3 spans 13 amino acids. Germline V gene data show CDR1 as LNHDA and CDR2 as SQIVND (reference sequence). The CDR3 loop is CASSRRQGDEQYF. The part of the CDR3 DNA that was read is TGTGCCAGTAGTCGAAGGCAGGGGGACGAG.

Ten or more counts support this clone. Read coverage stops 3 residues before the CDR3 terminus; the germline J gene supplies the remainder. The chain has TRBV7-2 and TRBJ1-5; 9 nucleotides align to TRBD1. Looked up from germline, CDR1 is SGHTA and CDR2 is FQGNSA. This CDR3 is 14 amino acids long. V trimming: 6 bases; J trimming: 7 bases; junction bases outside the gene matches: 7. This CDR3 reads CASRNTGGGQPQHF. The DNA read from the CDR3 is TGTGCCAGCAGGAACACAGGGGGCGGGCAGCCC.

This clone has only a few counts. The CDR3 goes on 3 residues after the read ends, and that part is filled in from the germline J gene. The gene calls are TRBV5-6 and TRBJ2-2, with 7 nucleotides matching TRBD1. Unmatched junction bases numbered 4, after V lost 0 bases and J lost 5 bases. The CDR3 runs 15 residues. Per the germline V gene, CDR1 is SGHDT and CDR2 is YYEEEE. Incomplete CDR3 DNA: TGTGCCAGCAGCTTGGAGGGGGCGCGGACCGGGGAG. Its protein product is CASSLEGARTGE. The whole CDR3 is CASSLEGARTGELFF.

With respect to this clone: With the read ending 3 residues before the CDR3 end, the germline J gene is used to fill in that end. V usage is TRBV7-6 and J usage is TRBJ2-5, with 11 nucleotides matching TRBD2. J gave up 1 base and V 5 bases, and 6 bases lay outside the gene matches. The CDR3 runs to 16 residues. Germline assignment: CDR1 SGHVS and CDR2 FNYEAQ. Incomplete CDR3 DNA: TGTGCCAGCAGCCTCAGACTAGCGGGGCCCCAAGAGACC. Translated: CASSLRLAGPQET. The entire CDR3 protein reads CASSLRLAGPQETQYF.

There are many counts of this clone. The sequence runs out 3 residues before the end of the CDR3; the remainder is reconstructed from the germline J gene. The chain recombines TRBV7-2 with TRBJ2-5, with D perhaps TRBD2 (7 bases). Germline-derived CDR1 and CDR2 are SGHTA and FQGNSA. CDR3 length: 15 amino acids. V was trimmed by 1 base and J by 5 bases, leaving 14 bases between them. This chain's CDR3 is CASSLGVGGLETQYF. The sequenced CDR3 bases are TGTGCCAGCAGCTTAGGAGTGGGGGGGCTGGAGACC.

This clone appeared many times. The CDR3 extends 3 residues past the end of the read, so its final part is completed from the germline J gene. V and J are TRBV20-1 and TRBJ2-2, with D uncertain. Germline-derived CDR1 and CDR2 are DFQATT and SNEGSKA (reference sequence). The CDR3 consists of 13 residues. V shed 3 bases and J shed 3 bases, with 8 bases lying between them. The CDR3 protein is CSASGGYTGELFF. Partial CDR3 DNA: TGCAGTGCTAGCGGCGGATACACCGGGGAG.

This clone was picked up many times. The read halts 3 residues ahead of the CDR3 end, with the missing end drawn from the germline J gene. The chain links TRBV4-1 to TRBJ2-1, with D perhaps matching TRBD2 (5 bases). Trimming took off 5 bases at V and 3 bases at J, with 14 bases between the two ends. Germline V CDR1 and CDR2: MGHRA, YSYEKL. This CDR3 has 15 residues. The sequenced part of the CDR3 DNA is TGCGCCAGCAGCTACGAGGGTAAACTCTACAATGAG. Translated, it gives CASSYEGKLYNE. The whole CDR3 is CASSYEGKLYNEQFF.

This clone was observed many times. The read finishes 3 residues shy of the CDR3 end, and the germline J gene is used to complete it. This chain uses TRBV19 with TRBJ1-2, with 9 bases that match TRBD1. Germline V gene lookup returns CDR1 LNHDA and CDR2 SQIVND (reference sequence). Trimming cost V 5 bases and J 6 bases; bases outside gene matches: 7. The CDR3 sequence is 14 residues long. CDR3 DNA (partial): TGTGCCAGTAGTTCCCCGGACAGGGGACATGGC. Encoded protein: CASSSPDRGHG. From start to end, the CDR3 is CASSSPDRGHGYTF.

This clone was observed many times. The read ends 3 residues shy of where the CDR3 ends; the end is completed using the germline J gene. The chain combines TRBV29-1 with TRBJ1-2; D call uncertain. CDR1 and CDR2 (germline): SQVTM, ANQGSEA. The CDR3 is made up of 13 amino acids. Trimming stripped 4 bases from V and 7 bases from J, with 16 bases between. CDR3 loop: CSVGFPGERGYTF. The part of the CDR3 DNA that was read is TGCAGCGTTGGCTTTCCCGGGGAGCGTGGC. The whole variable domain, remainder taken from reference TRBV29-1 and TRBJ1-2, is SAVISQKPSRDICQRGTSLTIQCQVDSQVTMMFWYRQQPGQSLTLIATANQGSEATYESGFVIDKFPISRPNLTFSTLTVSNMSPEDSSIYLCSVGFPGERGYTFGSGTRLTVV.

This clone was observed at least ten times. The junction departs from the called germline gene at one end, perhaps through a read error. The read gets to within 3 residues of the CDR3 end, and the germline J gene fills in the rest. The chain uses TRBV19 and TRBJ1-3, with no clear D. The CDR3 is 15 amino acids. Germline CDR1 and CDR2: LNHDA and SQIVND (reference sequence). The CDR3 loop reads CASRPADYSGNTIYF. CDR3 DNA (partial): TGTGCTAGTAGGCCCGCTGACTACTCTGGAAACACC.

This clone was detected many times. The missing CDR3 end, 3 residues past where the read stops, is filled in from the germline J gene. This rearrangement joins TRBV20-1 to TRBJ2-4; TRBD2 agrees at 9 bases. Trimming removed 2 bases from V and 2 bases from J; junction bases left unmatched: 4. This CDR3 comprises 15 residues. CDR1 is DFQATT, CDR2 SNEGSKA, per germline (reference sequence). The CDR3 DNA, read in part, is TGCAGTGCTAGATTGACTAGCGGACCCAAAAACATT. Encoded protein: CSARLTSGPKNI. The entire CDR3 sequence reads CSARLTSGPKNIQYF.

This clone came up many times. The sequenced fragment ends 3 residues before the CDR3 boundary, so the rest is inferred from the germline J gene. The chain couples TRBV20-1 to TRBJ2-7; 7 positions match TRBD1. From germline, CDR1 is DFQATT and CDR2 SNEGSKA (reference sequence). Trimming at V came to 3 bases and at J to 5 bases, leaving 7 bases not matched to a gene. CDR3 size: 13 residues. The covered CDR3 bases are TGCAGTGCTAGGAGACAGGGTTGGGACGAG. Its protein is CSARRQGWDE. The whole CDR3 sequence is CSARRQGWDEQYF.

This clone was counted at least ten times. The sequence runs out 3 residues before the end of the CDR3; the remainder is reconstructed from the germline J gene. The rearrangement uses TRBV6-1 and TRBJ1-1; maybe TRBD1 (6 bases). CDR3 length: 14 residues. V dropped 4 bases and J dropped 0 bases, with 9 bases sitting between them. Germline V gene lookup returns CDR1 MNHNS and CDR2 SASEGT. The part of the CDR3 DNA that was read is TGTGCCAGCAGTGTGGACAGAATGAACACTGAA. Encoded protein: CASSVDRMNTE. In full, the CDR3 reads CASSVDRMNTEAFF.

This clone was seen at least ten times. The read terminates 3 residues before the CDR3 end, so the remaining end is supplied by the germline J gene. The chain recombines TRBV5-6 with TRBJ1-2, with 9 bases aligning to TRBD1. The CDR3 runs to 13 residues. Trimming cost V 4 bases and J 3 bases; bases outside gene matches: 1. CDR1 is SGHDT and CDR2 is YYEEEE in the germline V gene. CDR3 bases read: TGTGCCAGCAGCCGGGACAGGGACTATGGC. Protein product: CASSRDRDYG. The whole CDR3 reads CASSRDRDYGYTF.

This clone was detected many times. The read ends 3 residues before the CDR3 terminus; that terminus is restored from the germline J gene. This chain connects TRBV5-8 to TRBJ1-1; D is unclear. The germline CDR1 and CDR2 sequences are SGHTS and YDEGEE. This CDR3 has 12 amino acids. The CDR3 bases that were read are TGTGCCAGCATAGCTTATAGCGGGCTA. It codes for CASIAYSGL. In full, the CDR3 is CASIAYSGLAFF.

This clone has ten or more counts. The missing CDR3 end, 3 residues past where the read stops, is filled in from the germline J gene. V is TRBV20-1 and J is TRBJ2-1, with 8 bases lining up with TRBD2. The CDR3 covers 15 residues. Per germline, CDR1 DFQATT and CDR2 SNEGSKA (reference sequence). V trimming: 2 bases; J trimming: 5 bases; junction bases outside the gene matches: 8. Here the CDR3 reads CSARKYGGVNNEQFF. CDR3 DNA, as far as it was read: TGCAGTGCTAGAAAGTACGGGGGGGTGAACAATGAG.

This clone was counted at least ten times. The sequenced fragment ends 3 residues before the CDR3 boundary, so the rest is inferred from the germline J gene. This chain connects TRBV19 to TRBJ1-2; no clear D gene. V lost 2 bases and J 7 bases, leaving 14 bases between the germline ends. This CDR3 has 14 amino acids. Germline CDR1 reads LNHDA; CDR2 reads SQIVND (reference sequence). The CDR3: CASSITGSGGGYTF. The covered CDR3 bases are TGTGCCAGTAGTATAACCGGGTCTGGCGGTGGC.

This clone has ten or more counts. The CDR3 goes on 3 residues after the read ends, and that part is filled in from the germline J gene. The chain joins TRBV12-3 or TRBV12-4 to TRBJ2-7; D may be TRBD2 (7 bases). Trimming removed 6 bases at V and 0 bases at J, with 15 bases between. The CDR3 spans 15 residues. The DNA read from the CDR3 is TGTGCCAGCAGCCAAGGGGGAGGGTACTCCTACGAG. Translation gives CASSQGGGYSYE. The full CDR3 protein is CASSQGGGYSYEQYF.

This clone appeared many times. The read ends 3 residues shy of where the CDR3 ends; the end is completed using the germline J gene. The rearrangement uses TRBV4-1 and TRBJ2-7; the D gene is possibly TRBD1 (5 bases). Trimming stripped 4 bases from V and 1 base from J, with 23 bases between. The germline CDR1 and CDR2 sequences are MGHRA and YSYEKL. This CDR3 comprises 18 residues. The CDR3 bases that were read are TGCGCCAGCAGCCTTATTCAGTCGTACAGGACGTATTCCTACGAG. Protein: CASSLIQSYRTYSYE. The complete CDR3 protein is CASSLIQSYRTYSYEQYF.

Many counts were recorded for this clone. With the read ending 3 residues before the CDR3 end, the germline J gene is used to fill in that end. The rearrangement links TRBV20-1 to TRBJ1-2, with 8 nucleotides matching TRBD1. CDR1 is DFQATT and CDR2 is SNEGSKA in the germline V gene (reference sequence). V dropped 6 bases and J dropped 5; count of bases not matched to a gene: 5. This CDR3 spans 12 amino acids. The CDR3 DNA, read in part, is TGCAGTGCCCAGGACAGGGCTTATGGC. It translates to CSAQDRAYG. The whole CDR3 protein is CSAQDRAYGYTF.